Sequencing of this T cell receptor (beta chain) was carried out in a study of T cell clones after liver transplantation (dated by TCRdb to about 2019). Looking at the study overall: ITN030ST, the source of the samples, was a randomized trial that attempted immunosuppression withdrawal within 2 years of liver transplantation. Blood samples were collected pre-transplant, pre-randomization before withdrawal, and post-randomization after either complete withdrawal or failed withdrawal. Tolerance was defined as complete immunosuppression withdrawal for at least one year with no rise in liver enzymes beyond twice the upper limit of normal. Three of the eight recipients were HCV-positive; the others were transplanted for non-autoimmune, non-viral indications. Third party-reactive TCRbeta sequences from pre-transplant MLRs were also identified as an antigen-independent comparator for donor-reactive sequences. Donor-reactive T cell clones were identified by TCRbeta sequencing following a pre-transplant mixed lymphocyte reaction and were subsequently tracked in post-transplant blood. No induction therapy was given to the subjects, and standard immunosuppression was administered until randomization at 12-24 months post-transplant. A cohort of 8 liver transplant recipients was studied, of whom 3 were classified as tolerant and 5 as non-tolerant. Study-wide findings and limitations: The conclusions were preliminary, being limited by small, heterogeneous patient numbers and by non-standardized post-transplant time points. Low numbers of available donor cells limited the measurable donor-reactive repertoire in two subjects. Once repertoire turnover was taken into account, donor-reactive detection showed a significant reduction for CD4 in 7 of 8 subjects and for CD8 in 8 of 8. Circulating donor-reactive CD4 TCRbeta sequences fell significantly post-transplant in most of the 8 subjects, irrespective of tolerance or HCV status. Donor-reactive sequences declined more than third party-reactive ones, suggesting partial antigen-specific deletion unrelated to withdrawal success. Since no allograft tissue specimens were available, donor-reactive T cells may have migrated into the graft instead of being deleted.

The germline V gene yields MDHEN for CDR1 and SYDVKM for CDR2. The V end gives up 3 bases and the J end 8 bases, leaving 4 bases in the junction not matched to a gene. The CDR3 runs 13 amino acids, cysteine and phenylalanine included. Just CDR3 DNA is preserved here, 39 bases in frame from base 1. Thawed unstimulated PBMCs were stained for CD3, CD4 and CD8 and FACS-sorted into CD3+CD4+ and CD3+CD8+ populations. Randomization to immunosuppression withdrawal applied to every one of the 8 studied subjects. The Qiagen DNeasy Blood and Tissue Kit was used to isolate genomic DNA. High-throughput TCRbeta CDR3 sequencing of frozen genomic DNA was performed by immunoSEQ, with PCR amplification, mapping, bias correction and internal controls included. As for the original processing: Productive rearrangements were kept, and unique TCRbeta sequences were defined by CDR3 nucleotide sequence plus V and J gene. Donor-reactive sequences required at least 5-fold expansion in CFSE-low cells versus unstimulated pre-transplant cells and at least 0.01% frequency. To ensure at least 90% detection power, minimum frequency thresholds were set for each subject based on that subject's lowest-template unstimulated sample. Jensen-Shannon divergence between the top 1000 TCRbeta sequences post-transplant and pre-transplant was used to measure repertoire turnover. Two-sided Fisher's exact tests were used to test for changes in how often donor-reactive sequences were detected. Imported from immuneACCESS, the table was reduced by TCRdb to in-frame sequences with V and J called. These copies leave out some clones; in studies compared against another copy, an unresolved V gene accounts for under half, and the cause of the remainder is not known. The DNA was the basis for D and trimming; V, J and clone size are from that table. The sample yields roughly 80,000 clones; around 78% were counted once. The top ten clones comprise less than 3.5% of the sample.

Worth noting for this clone: Its antigen is currently not known. No quality values exist for individual bases; no much larger clone is one base distant.

The TCR was taken from a human patient who received a liver transplant. Some T cells may derive from the graft donor when a transplant has been performed. The source was CD4+ T cells from blood, collected at the 22-month timepoint. This receptor chain uses TRBV28 and TRBJ1-2, with 9 central nucleotides matching TRBD1. Here is the DNA: TGTGCCAGCAGTTTGGGACAGGGCCACGGCTACACCTTC. Its protein product is CASSLGQGHGYTF.